Below are 32 T cell receptor beta chains sequenced from a single sample in a study of blood T cell repertoires in COVID-19. This table comes from immunoSEQ multiplex PCR, and its TCRdb copy is limited to in-frame clones, with some not included. This sample has 350,000 to 400,000 clones, with roughly nine tenths found just once. Sequenced material: PBMCs or T cells enriched from blood (not recorded which). The receptor source for this set is a woman between 40 and 55 years old who had been exposed to COVID-19.

This clone has only one observation. V and J are TRBV7-9 and TRBJ1-1, with a possible D match to TRBD1 (5 bases). Trimming shortened V by 5 bases and J by 10 bases, and 17 bases separated the two germline ends. The CDR3 sequence is 13 residues long. Germline lookup yields CDR1 SEHNR and CDR2 FQNEAQ (reference sequence). CDR3 protein: CASSAIISGGAFF. CDR3 DNA sequence: TGTGCCAGCAGCGCCATTATCTCGGGGGGAGCTTTCTTT.

V and J are TRBV7-6 and TRBJ2-7, with 8 bases lining up with TRBD1. J gave up 2 bases and V 5 bases, and 11 bases lay outside the gene matches. The CDR3 contains 16 residues. The germline gives CDR1 SGHVS, CDR2 FNYEAQ. CDR3 residues: CASSGGTGTGPYEQYF. The CDR3 region has the DNA TGTGCCAGCAGCGGAGGAACCGGGACAGGTCCCTACGAGCAGTACTTC.

The chain links TRBV19 to TRBJ1-3; D is unresolved. Trimming removed 4 bases from V and 2 bases from J, with 12 bases in between. The CDR3 totals 15 residues. CDR1 LNHDA and CDR2 SQIVND come from the germline V gene (reference sequence). The CDR3 nucleotides are TGTGCCAGTAGTACCCCCGAAAGCGCTGGAAACACCATATATTTT. It yields the protein CASSTPESAGNTIYF.

The chain is built from TRBV7-2 and TRBJ2-1; 12 nucleotides match TRBD1. Trimming took 6 bases from V and 8 from J; bases not matched to a gene: 8. Per germline, CDR1 SGHTA and CDR2 FQGNSA. The CDR3 runs to 15 residues. The CDR3 reads CASRLGTGGWDEQFF. The CDR3 DNA reads TGTGCCAGCAGACTAGGGACAGGGGGCTGGGATGAGCAGTTCTTC.

V gene TRBV7-2 combines with J gene TRBJ2-1, with 12 bases that match TRBD2. CDR1 and CDR2 (germline): SGHTA, FQGNSA. The CDR3 contains 15 residues. The ends lost 0 bases at V and 7 bases at J; junction bases unmatched: 1. CDR3 amino acids: CASSLALAGGNEQFF. In DNA form, the CDR3 reads TGTGCCAGCAGCTTAGCCCTAGCGGGGGGGAATGAGCAGTTCTTC.

Notes on this clone: At the DNA level, this CDR3 is encoded by other sequences in the same sample as well. V gene TRBV19 combines with J gene TRBJ2-7; tentatively, D is TRBD2 (5 bases). Trimming pared 5 bases from V and 0 bases from J, leaving 11 bases between. The germline V gene has CDR1 LNHDA and CDR2 SQIVND (reference sequence). CDR3 size: 14 residues. The CDR3 DNA reads as TGTGCCAGTAGTCCAAGCGGAGACTCCTACGAGCAGTACTTC. Its protein product is CASSPSGDSYEQYF. Looking up the rest from reference TRBV19 and TRBJ2-7 gives the full variable domain: DGGITQSPKYLFRKEGQNVTLSCEQNLNHDAMYWYRQDPGQGLRLIYYSQIVNDFQKGDIAEGYSVSREKKESFPLTVTSAQKNPTAFYLCASSPSGDSYEQYFGPGTRLTVT.

This rearrangement joins TRBV20-1 to TRBJ1-5; TRBD1 might be the D (5 bases). CDR1 is DFQATT and CDR2 is SNEGSKA in the germline V gene (reference sequence). The CDR3 consists of 13 residues. With 3 bases removed from V and 8 bases from J, the gap between germline ends came to 14 bases. The CDR3 DNA reads as TGCAGTGCTAGTCCCCGGGGGGAAAAGCCCCAGCATTTT. Amino acid sequence: CSASPRGEKPQHF.

The count of this clone is one. The CDR3 protein is CASSYDRGPTRSLHF. Written as DNA, the CDR3 is TGTGCCAGCAGTTACGACAGGGGCCCAACCCGTTCCCTCCACTTT. The chain combines TRBV6-5 with TRBJ1-6; 8 nucleotides match TRBD1. This CDR3 region has 15 residues. V was pared by 2 bases and J by 14 bases, with 11 bases of the junction left unmatched. Germline CDR1 MNHEY, CDR2 SVGAGI.

This sequence joins TRBV5-5 and TRBJ1-6; D not resolved. Trimming cost V 7 bases and J 4 bases, with 12 bases left between them. Looked up from germline, CDR1 is SGHKS and CDR2 is YYEKEE (reference sequence). This CDR3 region has 14 residues. The CDR3 DNA sequence: TGTGCCAGCGGTTTGAGATCTTATAATTCACCCCTCCACTTT. Translation gives CASGLRSYNSPLHF.

J is TRBJ2-1 and V is TRBV5-4; 9 nucleotides align to TRBD2. CDR1 and CDR2 from the germline V gene are SGHNT and YYREEE (reference sequence). Trimming cost V 0 bases and J 5 bases; bases outside gene matches: 9. The CDR3 extends over 17 amino acids. DNA of the CDR3: TGTGCCAGCAGCTTGGAGTTCGCGCGGGAGGGAGACAATGAGCAGTTCTTC. As protein: CASSLEFAREGDNEQFF.

This CDR3 reads CASSFTGTNYNEQFF. The CDR3, as DNA: TGCGCCAGCAGCTTCACCGGGACAAACTACAATGAGCAGTTCTTC. The V and J genes are TRBV5-1 and TRBJ2-1; tentatively, D is TRBD1 (6 bases). Trimming removed 2 bases from V and 3 bases from J, with 12 bases in between. Germline loops: CDR1 SGHRS, CDR2 YFSETQ. This CDR3 contains 15 residues.

The J gene is TRBJ2-2, the V gene TRBV2; no clear D gene. Germline loops: CDR1 SNHLY, CDR2 FYNNEI. The CDR3 length is 14 residues. Trimming shortened V by 7 bases and J by 7 bases, and 16 bases separated the two germline ends. The CDR3 spells CASTERRVGGELFF. In DNA, the CDR3 is TGTGCCAGCACCGAGAGGAGAGTTGGCGGGGAGCTGTTTTTT.

The genes are TRBV7-8 and TRBJ1-6; the match to TRBD1 covers 9 bases. The V and J ends lost 3 bases and 7 bases, in that order; junction bases with no gene match: 4. CDR1 is SGHVS, CDR2 FQNEAQ, per germline. The CDR3 covers 15 residues. The CDR3 DNA reads TGTGCCAGCAGCTTGGGGACAGGGAAAAATTCACCCCTCCACTTT. Protein product: CASSLGTGKNSPLHF.

The chain recombines TRBV30 with TRBJ2-3; 8 bases match TRBD2. The V gene's germline CDR1 is GTSNPN and CDR2 SVGIG (reference sequence). The V gene end was trimmed by 0 bases and the J gene end by 2 bases; junction bases not matched to a gene: 4. The CDR3 length is 15 residues. In DNA form, the CDR3 reads TGTGCCTGGAGTGTCAGCGGGGGTCCCACAGATACGCAGTATTTT. It specifies CAWSVSGGPTDTQYF.

The chain is built from TRBV5-1 and TRBJ1-1, with 8 bases lining up with TRBD1. Germline lookup yields CDR1 SGHRS and CDR2 YFSETQ. CDR3 length: 17 amino acids. V gave up 6 bases and J gave up 4 bases; unmatched junction bases: 17. CDR3 DNA: TGCGCCAGCAAGGCGGGGACAGGCTCTTTCAGGGGCACTGAAGCTTTCTTT. Translation: CASKAGTGSFRGTEAFF.

The chain has TRBV25-1 and TRBJ1-6; tentative D call: TRBD1 (5 bases). Trimming removed 9 bases at V and 7 bases at J, with 19 bases between. This CDR3 is built from 15 residues. Germline lookup yields CDR1 MGHDK and CDR2 SYGVNS. The CDR3 region is CASHHGGGKNSPLHF. The CDR3 nucleotides read TGTGCCAGTCACCATGGGGGGGGGAAGAATTCACCCCTCCACTTT. Using reference TRBV25-1 and TRBJ1-6 for the parts outside the CDR3, the full variable domain is EADIYQTPRYLVIGTGKKITLECSQTMGHDKMYWYQQDPGMELHLIHYSYGVNSTEKGDLSSESTVSRIRTEHFPLTLESARPSHTSQYLCASHHGGGKNSPLHFGNGTRLTVT.

CDR3 in DNA: TGTGCCAGCAGCTTAGGCGGACAGGGGATCTCCTACGAGCAGTACTTC. Translating gives CASSLGGQGISYEQYF. This chain uses TRBV13 with TRBJ2-7, with 9 nucleotides matching TRBD1. Trimming took 0 bases from V and 0 from J; bases not matched to a gene: 3. Germline V gene sequence: CDR1 PRHDT, CDR2 FYEKMQ (reference sequence). The CDR3 contains 16 residues.

This rearrangement joins TRBV7-2 to TRBJ2-3; D unclear. V lost 5 bases, J lost 3 bases, and 6 bases lay in between. The CDR3 totals 12 residues. Germline V gene data show CDR1 as SGHTA and CDR2 as FQGNSA. CDR3 amino acids: CASSPGTDTQYF. The CDR3 DNA reads TGTGCCAGCAGCCCCGGGACAGATACGCAGTATTTT.

V is TRBV3-1 (or the pseudogene TRBV3-2) and J is TRBJ2-7; TRBD1 agrees at 7 bases. J was trimmed by 12 bases and V by 0 bases; bases with no gene match: 14. Germline assignment: CDR1 LGHDT and CDR2 YNNKEL (reference sequence). The CDR3 is 15 amino acids. The CDR3 protein is CASSQERGRGMTPYF. The CDR3 DNA reads as TGTGCCAGCAGCCAAGAAAGGGGCAGGGGGATGACTCCGTACTTC.

The chain links TRBV28 to TRBJ2-5; 8 bases fit TRBD1. V was pared by 0 bases and J by 5 bases, with 5 bases of the junction left unmatched. Looked up from germline, CDR1 is MDHEN and CDR2 is SYDVKM. The CDR3 contains 15 residues. CDR3 sequence: CASSLWSGGKETQYF. The CDR3 coding sequence is TGTGCCAGCAGTTTATGGTCAGGGGGCAAGGAGACCCAGTACTTC.

The V gene is TRBV6-5, the J gene TRBJ2-7, with 10 bases lining up with TRBD1. CDR3 length equals 15 residues. The germline gives CDR1 MNHEY, CDR2 SVGAGI. V shed 6 bases and J 2 bases; nucleotides not matched to a gene: 7. The CDR3 spells CASSDRGPLTYEQYF. In nucleotides, the CDR3 is TGTGCCAGCAGCGACAGGGGGCCCCTTACCTACGAGCAGTACTTC.

This clone has just one count. The V gene is TRBV19, the J gene TRBJ2-5, with 11 bases matching TRBD2. The CDR3 spans 18 residues. Germline V gives CDR1 LNHDA, CDR2 SQIVND (reference sequence). Trimming cost V 4 bases and J 5 bases; bases outside gene matches: 15. The DNA for the CDR3 is TGTGCCAGTAGTAACACTCTAGCGGGAGGACGCCCCCGGGAGACCCAGTACTTC. It encodes CASSNTLAGGRPRETQYF.

CDR3 protein: CASSERGGPNEKLFF. Written as DNA, the CDR3 is TGTGCCAGCAGTGAAAGGGGGGGTCCTAATGAAAAACTGTTTTTT. V gene TRBV2 combines with J gene TRBJ1-4, with TRBD1 as a possible D gene (6 bases). The CDR3 contains 15 residues. Trimming pared 2 bases from V and 3 bases from J, leaving 10 bases between. The germline V gene encodes CDR1 SNHLY and CDR2 FYNNEI.

This sequence joins TRBV7-8 and TRBJ2-1, with a tentative D call TRBD2 (5 bases). Trimming shortened V by 2 bases and J by 0 bases, and 17 bases separated the two germline ends. Germline V gives CDR1 SGHVS, CDR2 FQNEAQ. This CDR3 spans 18 amino acids. The CDR3 DNA sequence: TGTGCCAGCAGCTTACCCGAAGACGCGGGCCACTCCTACAATGAGCAGTTCTTC. Translated: CASSLPEDAGHSYNEQFF.

CDR3 in DNA: TGTGCCAGCAGCACTAAGACAGGATTGAACACTGAAGCTTTCTTT. This sequence encodes CASSTKTGLNTEAFF. This sequence joins TRBV7-3 and TRBJ1-1; D is possibly TRBD1 (6 bases). This CDR3 is built from 15 residues. Germline V gene data show CDR1 as SGHTA and CDR2 as FQGTGA. V was shortened by 5 bases and J by 0 bases, with 13 bases between the two germline ends.

The V and J genes are TRBV5-1 and TRBJ2-7; possible D gene TRBD2, 6 bases. The CDR3 spans 15 residues. Germline CDR1 is SGHRS and CDR2 is YFSETQ. Trimming left V 1 base short and J 2 bases short, with 13 bases between. The CDR3 DNA follows: TGCGCCAGCAGCTTGTCCCCGGAGGGGACCTACGAGCAGTACTTC. Translation gives CASSLSPEGTYEQYF.

This chain connects TRBV28 to TRBJ2-6, with D tentatively TRBD2 (6 bases). The CDR3 spans 16 residues. Trimming pared 1 base from V and 4 bases from J, leaving 11 bases between. The germline V gene encodes CDR1 MDHEN and CDR2 SYDVKM. The CDR3 region is CASSLSGRSGANVLTF. The CDR3 DNA reads as TGTGCCAGCAGTTTATCAGGGAGGTCCGGGGCCAACGTCCTGACTTTC.

This clone was detected once. The rearrangement joins TRBV12-5 to TRBJ2-3, with TRBD1 matching over 9 bases. The germline V gene has CDR1 LGHNT and CDR2 FRNRAP. V gave up 1 base and J gave up 3 bases; unmatched junction bases: 2. This CDR3 region has 15 residues. The CDR3 loop is CASGLGQGDTDTQYF. The DNA of the CDR3 is TGTGCTAGTGGTTTGGGACAGGGGGATACAGATACGCAGTATTTT. The full variable domain, with the rest looked up from reference TRBV12-5 and TRBJ2-3, is DARVTQTPRHKVTEMGQEVTMRCQPILGHNTVFWYRQTMMQGLELLAYFRNRAPLDDSGMPKDRFSAEMPDATLATLKIQPSEPRDSAVYFCASGLGQGDTDTQYFGPGTRLTVL.

V and J are TRBV30 and TRBJ2-7; 8 bases match TRBD1. Germline V lookup: CDR1 GTSNPN, CDR2 SVGIG (reference sequence). The CDR3 is made up of 15 amino acids. Trimming removed 4 bases from V and 3 bases from J; junction bases left unmatched: 11. The CDR3 DNA follows: TGTGCCTGGACGGGGCTGGGGACAGGCGACTACGAGCAGTACTTC. This gives the protein CAWTGLGTGDYEQYF.

The J gene is TRBJ1-2, the V gene TRBV5-8; 7 positions match TRBD1. This CDR3 has 16 residues. After removal of 2 bases from V and 7 bases from J, the junction contained 14 bases not matched to a gene. The germline V gene encodes CDR1 SGHTS and CDR2 YDEGEE. The CDR3 loop reads CASSFRGQRLPGGYTF. Written as DNA, the CDR3 is TGTGCCAGCAGCTTCAGGGGACAGCGTTTACCTGGTGGCTACACCTTC.

The chain links TRBV19 to TRBJ1-2; D is possibly TRBD1 (5 bases). Looked up from germline, CDR1 is LNHDA and CDR2 is SQIVND (reference sequence). The V and J ends lost 8 bases and 0 bases respectively, with 13 bases between them. The CDR3 consists of 14 residues. The chain's CDR3 is CASETGGTNYGYTF. CDR3 nucleotide sequence: TGTGCCAGTGAAACCGGGGGAACTAACTATGGCTACACCTTC.

This clone was recorded only once. The CDR3 DNA reads as TGCGCCAGCAGTACGGGGAACACCGGGGAGCTGTTTTTT. Translation: CASSTGNTGELFF. This chain connects TRBV5-1 to TRBJ2-2; no clear D. Germline V lookup: CDR1 SGHRS, CDR2 YFSETQ. This CDR3 contains 13 residues. Between the trimmed V and J ends, which lost 5 bases and 1 base, there was a span of 6 bases. Based on the CDR3 plus reference TRBV5-1 and TRBJ2-2, the full variable domain is KAGVTQTPRYLIKTRGQQVTLSCSPISGHRSVSWYQQTPGQGLQFLFEYFSETQRNKGNFPGRFSGRQFSNSRSEMNVSTLELGDSALYLCASSTGNTGELFFGEGSRLTVL.